This T cell receptor (beta chain) came from a study of T cell repertoires in cytomegalovirus infection. TCRdb re-derived calls from the reads in MiXCR, one entry per CDR3 protein. Of around 270,000 distinct CDR3 sequences listed, 8% to 9.5% are singletons. This clonotype showed up many times. CDR3 length: 14 amino acids. In germline, CDR1 is SGHTA, CDR2 FQGNSA. With 4 bases removed from V and 6 bases from J, the gap between germline ends came to 10 bases. V and J are TRBV7-2 and TRBJ1-6; D unclear. Sequenced sample: PBMCs. This clonotype was obtained from a human donor in good health (CMV status not recorded). Some clones in this sample may be carry-over from other donors' samples. The CDR3 nucleotides read TGTGCCAGCAGCTCACACGTTACTAATTCACCCCTCCACTTT. Its protein product is CASSSHVTNSPLHF.